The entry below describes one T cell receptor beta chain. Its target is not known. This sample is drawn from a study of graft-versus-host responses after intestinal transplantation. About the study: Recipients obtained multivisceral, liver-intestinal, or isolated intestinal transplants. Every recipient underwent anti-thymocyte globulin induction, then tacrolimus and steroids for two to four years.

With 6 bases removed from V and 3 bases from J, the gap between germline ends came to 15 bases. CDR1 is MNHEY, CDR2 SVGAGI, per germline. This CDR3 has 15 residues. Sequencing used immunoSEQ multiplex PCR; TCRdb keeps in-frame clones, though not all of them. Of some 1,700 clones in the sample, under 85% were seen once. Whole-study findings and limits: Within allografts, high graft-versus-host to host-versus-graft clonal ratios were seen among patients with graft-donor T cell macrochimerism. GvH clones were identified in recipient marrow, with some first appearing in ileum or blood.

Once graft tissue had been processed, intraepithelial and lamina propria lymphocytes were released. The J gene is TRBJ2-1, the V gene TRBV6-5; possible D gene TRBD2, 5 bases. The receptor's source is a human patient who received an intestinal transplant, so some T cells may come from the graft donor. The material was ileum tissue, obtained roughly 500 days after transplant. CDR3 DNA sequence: TGTGCCAGCAGGCCACAGACTAAGTTCTACAATGAGCAGTTCTTC. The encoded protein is CASRPQTKFYNEQFF.